The rows below give T cell receptor beta chains drawn from one sample of a study of CD8+ T cells in alopecia areata. Only in-frame clones appear in the TCRdb table, and some are missing; sequencing was by immunoSEQ multiplex PCR. This repertoire shows hundreds of thousands of clones, more than 55% found once; its top ten account for around 1.3%. This specimen consisted of CD4+ T cells sorted from blood, obtained around week 46, from a patient treated with tofacitinib. The receptors here all came from a human donor with alopecia areata. The CDR3 runs from the conserved cysteine through the conserved F or W. The order of the fields is J gene, D gene, clone size, V gene, CDR3 protein, CDR3 DNA. The D gene is left open where the match is weak. Expanded clones get a size class; other rows say once, few or many, or leave the size out.

J: TRBJ2-2
D: NA
size: NA
V: TRBV30
CDR3: CAWTLGKLTGELFF
DNA: TGTGCCTGGACCCTAGGGAAACTCACCGGGGAGCTGTTTTTT

J: TRBJ1-1
D: NA
size: NA
V: TRBV19
CDR3: CASSSLGGANTEAFF
DNA: TGTGCCAGTAGTAGCCTCGGGGGGGCGAACACTGAAGCTTTCTTT

J: TRBJ2-5
D: NA
size: NA
V: TRBV11-2
CDR3: CASSFGHQETQYF
DNA: TGTGCCAGCAGCTTCGGCCACCAAGAGACCCAGTACTTC

J: TRBJ2-2
D: NA
size: NA
V: TRBV7-2
CDR3: CASRVIQNTGELFF
DNA: TGTGCCAGCCGGGTCATCCAGAACACCGGGGAGCTGTTTTTT

J: TRBJ1-4
D: NA
size: few
V: TRBV19
CDR3: CASSERQTTNEKLFF
DNA: TGTGCCAGTAGTGAGAGACAGACAACTAATGAAAAACTGTTTTTT

J: TRBJ1-2
D: NA
size: NA
V: TRBV9
CDR3: CASSDTFGYTF
DNA: TGTGCCAGCAGTGATACTTTCGGCTACACCTTC

J: TRBJ2-3
D: NA
size: NA
V: TRBV5-1
CDR3: CASSLAVQGRSTDTQYF
DNA: TGCGCCAGCAGCTTGGCGGTCCAGGGCCGTAGCACAGATACGCAGTATTTT

J: TRBJ1-5
D: TRBD1
size: few
V: TRBV6-5
CDR3: CASRYRQGGSQPQHF
DNA: TGTGCCAGCAGGTACCGACAGGGAGGTTCTCAGCCCCAGCATTTT

J: TRBJ2-3
D: NA
size: once
V: TRBV18
CDR3: CASSGASSTDTQYF
DNA: TGTGCCAGCTCAGGAGCGTCGAGCACAGATACGCAGTATTTT

J: TRBJ2-5
D: TRBD2
size: NA
V: TRBV29-1
CDR3: CSVGGVGTSQETQYF
DNA: TGCAGCGTTGGGGGGGTAGGGACTAGTCAAGAGACCCAGTACTTC

J: TRBJ1-4
D: NA
size: NA
V: TRBV29-1
CDR3: CSATGGHDEKLFF
DNA: TGCAGCGCTACAGGTGGGCACGATGAAAAACTGTTTTTT

J: TRBJ2-2
D: TRBD1
size: few
V: TRBV29-1
CDR3: CSAKRGQGVGGRSGELFF
DNA: TGCAGCGCAAAAAGGGGACAGGGGGTTGGCGGACGTTCCGGGGAGCTGTTTTTT

J: TRBJ1-4
D: NA
size: NA
V: TRBV7-8
CDR3: CASSLQGATNEKLFF
DNA: TGTGCCAGCAGCCTACAGGGAGCAACTAATGAAAAACTGTTTTTT

J: TRBJ1-1
D: TRBD1
size: NA
V: TRBV28
CDR3: CASTTGGFEAFF
DNA: TGTGCCAGCACAACAGGGGGTTTTGAAGCTTTCTTT

J: TRBJ2-5
D: NA
size: few
V: TRBV19
CDR3: CASSIGGKTQETQYF
DNA: TGTGCCAGTAGTATAGGCGGCAAAACCCAAGAGACCCAGTACTTC

J: TRBJ2-6
D: TRBD2
size: NA
V: TRBV4-3
CDR3: CASSQAGGSGANVLTF
DNA: TGCGCCAGCAGCCAGGCGGGAGGCTCTGGGGCCAACGTCCTGACTTTC

J: TRBJ1-2
D: NA
size: NA
V: TRBV27
CDR3: CASSLSTGRYGYTF
DNA: TGTGCCAGCAGTTTATCCACAGGACGCTACGGCTACACCTTC

J: TRBJ1-1
D: NA
size: once
V: TRBV9
CDR3: CASSVEGSEAFF
DNA: TGTGCCAGCAGCGTGGAGGGCTCTGAAGCTTTCTTT

J: TRBJ1-4
D: TRBD1
size: NA
V: TRBV27
CDR3: CASSHLTGSGEKLFF
DNA: TGTGCCAGCAGTCACTTGACAGGGAGCGGTGAAAAACTGTTTTTT

J: TRBJ1-2
D: NA
size: NA
V: TRBV29-1
CDR3: CSVEDQRGPQGYTF
DNA: TGCAGCGTTGAAGATCAAAGGGGACCTCAGGGCTACACCTTC

J: TRBJ2-7
D: NA
size: NA
V: TRBV19
CDR3: CASSSTSLPYEQYF
DNA: TGTGCCAGTAGTTCGACTAGTCTACCCTACGAGCAGTACTTC

J: TRBJ2-1
D: TRBD2
size: NA
V: TRBV29-1
CDR3: CSETSVNNEQFF
DNA: TGCAGCGAAACTAGCGTCAACAATGAGCAGTTCTTC

J: TRBJ2-7
D: TRBD2
size: NA
V: TRBV6-5
CDR3: CASSPPGTNNEQYF
DNA: TGTGCCAGCAGCCCCCCAGGGACTAACAACGAGCAGTACTTC

J: TRBJ2-5
D: NA
size: NA
V: TRBV19
CDR3: CASSIAAGEMETQYF
DNA: TGTGCCAGTAGTATAGCCGCAGGGGAGATGGAGACCCAGTACTTC

J: TRBJ1-1
D: NA
size: once
V: TRBV30
CDR3: CAWSVPFQNTEAFF
DNA: TGTGCCTGGAGTGTACCGTTCCAGAACACTGAAGCTTTCTTT

J: TRBJ2-7
D: NA
size: many
V: TRBV11-3
CDR3: CASSYGDSPIYEQYF
DNA: TGTGCCAGCAGCTACGGGGATTCCCCGATTTACGAGCAGTACTTC

J: TRBJ1-1
D: TRBD1
size: NA
V: TRBV30
CDR3: CAWSIDRGTEAFF
DNA: TGTGCCTGGAGCATTGACAGGGGAACTGAAGCTTTCTTT

J: TRBJ1-2
D: NA
size: NA
V: TRBV18
CDR3: CASSPYSGGDGYTF
DNA: TGTGCCAGCTCACCATATTCGGGAGGCGATGGCTACACCTTC

J: TRBJ2-7
D: NA
size: NA
V: TRBV9
CDR3: CASSVEPSGPYEQYF
DNA: TGTGCCAGCAGCGTAGAACCCAGCGGACCCTACGAGCAGTACTTC

J: TRBJ1-6
D: NA
size: NA
V: TRBV27
CDR3: CASSLTADSPLHF
DNA: TGTGCCAGCAGTTTGACCGCCGATTCACCCCTCCACTTT

J: TRBJ1-2
D: TRBD1
size: NA
V: TRBV7-2
CDR3: CASIRGEGASGYTF
DNA: TGTGCCAGCATCAGAGGGGAGGGGGCCAGTGGCTACACCTTC

J: TRBJ2-7
D: NA
size: few
V: TRBV11-2
CDR3: CASSEQGLNEQYF
DNA: TGTGCCAGCAGCGAACAGGGTCTCAACGAGCAGTACTTC

J: TRBJ2-3
D: NA
size: NA
V: TRBV25-1
CDR3: CASRSRVHNTDTQYF
DNA: TGTGCCAGCAGGTCGCGGGTTCATAACACAGATACGCAGTATTTT

J: TRBJ2-7
D: NA
size: NA
V: TRBV5-1
CDR3: CASSPDGYEQYF
DNA: TGCGCCAGCAGCCCTGATGGGTACGAGCAGTACTTC

J: TRBJ1-6
D: TRBD1
size: few
V: TRBV7-9
CDR3: CASSQGQFNSPLHF
DNA: TGTGCCAGCAGCCAGGGACAGTTTAATTCACCCCTCCACTTT

J: TRBJ2-6
D: NA
size: NA
V: TRBV29-1
CDR3: CSVEGGDGANVLTF
DNA: TGCAGCGTTGAAGGAGGGGATGGGGCCAACGTCCTGACTTTC

J: TRBJ2-1
D: NA
size: NA
V: TRBV7-2
CDR3: CASSLVRATNEQFF
DNA: TGTGCCAGCAGCTTAGTTCGGGCCACCAATGAGCAGTTCTTC

J: TRBJ1-2
D: NA
size: few
V: TRBV29-1
CDR3: CSVGDRQDGYTF
DNA: TGCAGCGTTGGGGATAGACAAGATGGCTACACCTTC

J: TRBJ1-2
D: TRBD1
size: NA
V: TRBV29-1
CDR3: CSVEGQGGDYGYTF
DNA: TGCAGCGTTGAAGGCCAGGGGGGCGACTATGGCTACACCTTC

J: TRBJ1-4
D: NA
size: NA
V: TRBV11-2
CDR3: CASSPGSVEEKLFF
DNA: TGTGCCAGCAGCCCGGGGTCGGTGGAAGAAAAACTGTTTTTT

J: TRBJ1-2
D: NA
size: NA
V: TRBV29-1
CDR3: CSGTQGTNYGYTF
DNA: TGCAGCGGAACACAGGGAACTAACTATGGCTACACCTTC

J: TRBJ2-1
D: TRBD2
size: NA
V: TRBV30
CDR3: CAWTGTSGGGSYNEQFF
DNA: TGTGCCTGGACTGGGACTAGCGGGGGGGGCTCCTACAATGAGCAGTTCTTC

J: TRBJ2-1
D: TRBD2
size: NA
V: TRBV11-3
CDR3: CASSLAGGTNNEQFF
DNA: TGTGCCAGCAGCTTAGCGGGGGGTACTAACAATGAGCAGTTCTTC

J: TRBJ1-2
D: NA
size: once
V: TRBV30
CDR3: CAWSLDMGLSGYGYTF
DNA: TGTGCCTGGAGCCTGGACATGGGGTTGTCAGGATATGGCTACACCTTC

J: TRBJ2-3
D: NA
size: NA
V: TRBV5-1
CDR3: CASSFSRTDTQYF
DNA: TGCGCCAGCAGCTTTAGCCGCACAGATACGCAGTATTTT

J: TRBJ1-2
D: NA
size: NA
V: TRBV15
CDR3: CATSREAGDYGYTF
DNA: TGTGCCACCAGCAGAGAGGCAGGGGACTATGGCTACACCTTC

J: TRBJ2-1
D: TRBD2
size: NA
V: TRBV4-1
CDR3: CASSLPEAGGVREQFF
DNA: TGCGCCAGCAGCCTACCTGAGGCGGGGGGGGTTCGGGAGCAGTTCTTC

J: TRBJ1-2
D: NA
size: NA
V: TRBV30
CDR3: CAWSVLGGAGGYTF
DNA: TGTGCCTGGAGTGTACTGGGGGGCGCGGGTGGCTACACCTTC

J: TRBJ2-7
D: NA
size: many
V: TRBV30
CDR3: CAWSVNYEQYF
DNA: TGTGCCTGGAGTGTGAACTACGAGCAGTACTTC

J: TRBJ1-1
D: NA
size: few
V: TRBV30
CDR3: CAWRFPAGDTEAFF
DNA: TGTGCCTGGAGGTTCCCGGCCGGAGACACTGAAGCTTTCTTT

J: TRBJ2-3
D: NA
size: few
V: TRBV7-9
CDR3: CASSRQRLETDTQYF
DNA: TGTGCCAGCAGTCGACAGAGACTGGAGACAGATACGCAGTATTTT

J: TRBJ1-3
D: NA
size: NA
V: TRBV30
CDR3: CACPLGNTIYF
DNA: TGTGCCTGCCCTCTGGGAAACACCATATATTTT

J: TRBJ2-5
D: TRBD1
size: NA
V: TRBV7-3
CDR3: CASSPGQGRTQYF
DNA: TGTGCCAGCAGCCCCGGACAGGGGCGGACCCAGTACTTC

J: TRBJ2-7
D: NA
size: NA
V: TRBV19
CDR3: CASSIDAKGYEQYF
DNA: TGTGCCAGTAGTATTGACGCTAAGGGGTACGAGCAGTACTTC

J: TRBJ2-2
D: NA
size: NA
V: TRBV18
CDR3: CASSPPGGNAGELFF
DNA: TGTGCCAGCTCACCACCAGGGGGGAACGCCGGGGAGCTGTTTTTT

J: TRBJ2-7
D: NA
size: few
V: TRBV29-1
CDR3: CSVVTWETSVNEQYF
DNA: TGCAGCGTTGTGACGTGGGAGACTAGTGTTAACGAGCAGTACTTC